This note documents a single TCR beta chain sequence. The sample comes from a study of Ad26.COV2.S vaccination and SARS-CoV-2 variants. This CDR3 spans 14 amino acids. Trimming removed 2 bases at V and 3 bases at J, with 11 bases between. CDR1 SGHDT and CDR2 YYEEEE come from the germline V gene. Noted treatment: roughly 18 received Ad26.COV2.S at low or high dose, single or two shots; about 5 received placebo; per-sample allocation not given. Sample collection was performed on day 63 after the first vaccine or placebo injection. The protocol was immunoSEQ multiplex PCR, while the TCRdb copy is restricted to in-frame clones and leaves out a portion. The data show a few hundred thousand clones, 83% seen once.

This chain joins TRBV5-6 and TRBJ1-1; D is undetermined. This sequence originates from a person aged 18-60 years who received the Ad26.COV2.S COVID-19 vaccine or a placebo. Sequenced material: peripheral blood, taken in a trial of Ad26.COV2.S vaccine versus placebo. The CDR3 reads CASSFMIGYTEAFF. Here the CDR3 DNA reads TGTGCCAGCAGCTTTATGATCGGGTACACTGAAGCTTTCTTT.